The clone carrying this TCR beta chain was detected many times. What it binds is unknown. This sample was taken from a study of neurological immune-mediated disorders. Overall study results and limits: There were no CDR3 amino acid sequences shared by expanded clones across subjects, a result suggesting private repertoires in all groups.

Using its own MiXCR run on the 5' RACE reads, TCRdb lists one record per CDR3 protein. Here the sample spans under 50,000 distinct CDR3 sequences, over 10% being singletons. The time point is: longitudinal time-point 2. This receptor was taken from a male donor with HTLV-1-associated myelopathy (HAM/TSP). Sequenced sample: PBMCs.

CDR3 region: CASSWGDQPQHF. In nucleotides, the CDR3 is TGTGCCAGCAGCTGGGGAGATCAGCCCCAGCATTTT. The rearrangement uses TRBV6-6 and TRBJ1-5; D gene uncertain. Trimming cost V 6 bases and J 5 bases, with 8 bases left between them. In germline, CDR1 is MNHNY, CDR2 SVGAGI (reference sequence). CDR3 length equals 12 residues.